The clone carrying this TCR beta chain turned up a few times. Its antigen is unknown. Germline lookup yields CDR1 LGHNA and CDR2 YNFKEQ. V trimming: 1 base; J trimming: 0 bases; junction bases outside the gene matches: 6. This CDR3 has 16 residues. Second-dose timings of about 4 or about 12 weeks were pooled. The sample is drawn from a study of T cell responses to AZD1222 COVID-19 vaccine. Whole-study results and caveats: Rises in breadth and depth of Spike-specific TCRs came after two AZD1222 doses. Repertoires in all cases were sampled only once the peak T cell response had passed. Baseline seropositives among AZD1222 recipients totaled only six.

Sequencing was performed with immunoSEQ multiplex PCR; in TCRdb, only in-frame clones are kept and a portion is missing. The table lists more than 120,000 clones, roughly 87% of them singletons. Sequenced here: peripheral blood, sampled 28 days after the second AZD1222 dose. This TCR derives from an adult who received the AZD1222 COVID-19 vaccine. The chain has TRBV4-2 and TRBJ2-7; 7 bases fit TRBD2. The CDR3 spells CASSQGGLAVSYEQYF. The CDR3 DNA follows: TGTGCCAGCAGCCAAGGAGGCCTAGCGGTCTCCTACGAGCAGTACTTC.